These T cell receptor beta chains were read from a single sample in a study of T cells after yellow fever vaccination. TCRdb itself ran the 5' RACE reads through MiXCR, one entry per CDR3 protein. The table has 300,000 to 400,000 distinct CDR3 sequences, 6.2% seen once. This specimen consisted of PBMCs, obtained 5 days after the yellow fever booster vaccination. All receptors derive from a man younger than 40 who received the YFV17D yellow fever vaccine. Both conserved end residues are part of each CDR3. A D gene is named only where the DNA matches it firmly. A clone size is listed for some rows: how often the clone was seen (once, few, many), or a class if it is expanded.

d_call	v_call	clone_size	j_call	cdr3_aa	cdr3_nt
.	TRBV13	few	TRBJ2-3	CASSLRTSSTDTQYF	TGTGCCAGCAGCTTACGGACGTCTAGCACAGATACGCAGTATTTT
.	TRBV10-3	many	TRBJ2-1	CAISESGGAGSSYNEQFF	TGTGCCATCAGTGAATCCGGTGGGGCGGGAAGCTCCTACAATGAGCAGTTCTTC
.	TRBV24-1	many	TRBJ2-2	CATSDLQPDRTGELFF	TGTGCCACCAGTGATTTGCAACCAGACCGCACCGGGGAGCTGTTTTTT
TRBD2	TRBV7-8	many	TRBJ2-3	CASSLLGLATGDTQYF	TGTGCCAGCAGCTTATTAGGACTAGCGACCGGAGATACGCAGTATTTT
.	TRBV18	.	TRBJ2-5	CASSPASRAGETQYF	TGTGCCAGCTCACCAGCTTCGAGGGCCGGGGAGACCCAGTACTTC
.	TRBV20-1	many	TRBJ2-1	CSAPHLSSVEQFF	TGCAGTGCTCCTCATCTTTCTAGCGTTGAGCAGTTCTTC
.	TRBV20-1	many	TRBJ2-7	CSASRQGGHEQYF	TGCAGTGCTAGTCGTCAGGGGGGCCACGAGCAGTACTTC
.	TRBV7-3	few	TRBJ2-2	CASSSSGAGELFF	TGTGCCAGCAGCTCATCGGGGGCCGGGGAGCTGTTTTTT
.	TRBV28	many	TRBJ2-7	CASSYRDRFSYEQYF	TGTGCCAGCAGTTACCGGGACCGCTTTTCCTACGAGCAGTACTTC
TRBD2	TRBV10-3	.	TRBJ2-7	CAISSGLAGVSNEQYF	TGTGCCATCAGTTCGGGACTAGCGGGAGTGTCGAACGAGCAGTACTTC
.	TRBV7-2	few	TRBJ2-3	CASLDGTDTQYF	TGTGCCAGCTTGGACGGCACAGATACGCAGTATTTT
.	TRBV4-2	few	TRBJ2-2	CASSQDLARDTGELFF	TGTGCCAGCAGCCAAGATCTAGCTAGAGACACCGGGGAGCTGTTTTTT
.	TRBV30	few	TRBJ2-1	CATSDRKGGIEQFF	TGTGCCACCTCGGACAGGAAAGGAGGGATTGAGCAGTTCTTC
TRBD1	TRBV20-1	many	TRBJ2-7	CSAAWDRVTTYEQYF	TGCAGTGCTGCATGGGACAGGGTCACGACCTACGAGCAGTACTTC
TRBD2	TRBV5-4	.	TRBJ2-1	CGSSLPSGLTYNEQFF	TGTGGCAGCAGCTTGCCTAGCGGGCTTACGTACAATGAGCAGTTCTTC
.	TRBV5-6	.	TRBJ1-2	CASSLVLDGYTF	TGTGCCAGCAGCTTGGTTTTAGATGGCTACACCTTC
.	TRBV6-1	.	TRBJ1-6	CASSEAFSGQARPPLHF	TGTGCCAGCAGTGAAGCCTTTTCGGGACAAGCAAGGCCACCCCTCCACTTT
TRBD2	TRBV14	.	TRBJ2-5	CASSHTGLAGGPDQETQYF	TGTGCCAGCAGCCATACGGGACTAGCGGGAGGGCCCGATCAAGAGACCCAGTACTTC
.	TRBV7-8	many	TRBJ1-1	CASSLGQGRTEAFF	TGTGCCAGCAGCTTGGGTCAGGGCAGGACTGAAGCTTTCTTT
.	TRBV7-2	.	TRBJ2-7	CASSFEERYEQYF	TGTGCCAGCAGCTTCGAGGAGCGTTACGAGCAGTACTTC
.	TRBV7-2	.	TRBJ1-1	CASKDRLNTEAFF	TGTGCCAGCAAAGACAGACTGAACACTGAAGCTTTCTTT
TRBD1	TRBV20-1	few	TRBJ1-1	CSARGPGQGERNTEAFF	TGCAGTGCTAGAGGTCCGGGACAGGGGGAGCGAAACACTGAAGCTTTCTTT
.	TRBV12-3/TRBV12-4	.	TRBJ2-5	CASSWGGVAVGETQYF	TGTGCCAGCAGTTGGGGTGGGGTGGCAGTGGGAGAGACCCAGTACTTC
.	TRBV7-6	many	TRBJ2-3	CASSPRVRVGTDTQYF	TGTGCCAGCAGTCCCCGGGTCCGGGTGGGCACAGATACGCAGTATTTT
.	TRBV18	many	TRBJ2-1	CASSPRRQEQFF	TGTGCCAGCTCACCAAGAAGGCAGGAGCAGTTCTTC
.	TRBV20-1	few	TRBJ2-1	CSATISYNEQFF	TGCAGTGCCACTATTTCCTACAATGAGCAGTTCTTC
.	TRBV4-3	.	TRBJ2-4	CASSLGVAGNIQYF	TGCGCCAGCAGTCTAGGGGTGGCGGGAAACATTCAGTACTTC
TRBD2	TRBV19	few	TRBJ2-1	CASSRQAGGQDEQFF	TGTGCCAGTAGTCGGCAAGCGGGAGGGCAGGATGAGCAGTTCTTC
TRBD1	TRBV28	.	TRBJ2-5	CASRDRGETQYF	TGTGCCAGCCGGGACAGGGGAGAGACCCAGTACTTC
.	TRBV20-1	few	TRBJ2-5	CSAEGGAPSETQYF	TGCAGTGCTGAGGGGGGGGCTCCCTCCGAGACCCAGTACTTC
.	TRBV20-1	many	TRBJ2-7	CSASELSEQYF	TGCAGTGCTAGCGAACTCAGCGAGCAGTACTTC
.	TRBV24-1	.	TRBJ2-1	CATSDSLPRGLVTYNEQFF	TGTGCCACCAGTGATTCCCTGCCTCGGGGGCTCGTAACCTACAATGAGCAGTTCTTC
TRBD1	TRBV5-1	many	TRBJ2-5	CASGSTGAQETQYF	TGCGCCAGCGGCTCTACAGGGGCCCAAGAGACCCAGTACTTC
TRBD1	TRBV12-5	.	TRBJ2-1	CASGLVPKDRDSSYNEQFF	TGTGCTAGTGGTTTGGTACCGAAGGACAGGGACAGCTCCTACAATGAGCAGTTCTTC
TRBD1	TRBV20-1	many	TRBJ2-1	CSARGGGLTYNEQFF	TGCAGTGCTAGAGGAGGGGGCCTAACCTACAATGAGCAGTTCTTC
.	TRBV28	many	TRBJ2-2	CASSLLSLGELFF	TGTGCCAGCAGTTTGCTCAGCCTAGGGGAGCTGTTTTTT
.	TRBV15	once	TRBJ2-3	CATSRDGQSTDTRYF	TGTGCCACCAGCAGGGACGGACAGAGCACAGATACGCGGTATTTT
TRBD2	TRBV7-2	many	TRBJ2-7	CASSLGSGRPNEQYF	TGTGCCAGCAGCTTAGGTAGCGGGAGACCGAACGAGCAGTACTTC
.	TRBV19	few	TRBJ2-2	CASSISGSGANTGELFF	TGTGCCAGTAGTATATCGGGGTCAGGGGCGAACACCGGGGAGCTGTTTTTT
.	TRBV5-6	.	TRBJ1-1	CASSLTSPRGEAFF	TGTGCCAGCAGCTTGACATCTCCACGCGGTGAAGCTTTCTTT
.	TRBV27	many	TRBJ2-7	CASSSAGNEQYF	TGTGCCAGCAGTTCCGCCGGGAACGAGCAGTACTTC
TRBD1	TRBV5-1	.	TRBJ2-7	CASSLVDRGTYEQYF	TGCGCCAGCAGCTTGGTGGACAGGGGAACCTACGAGCAGTACTTC
.	TRBV7-2	.	TRBJ1-6	CASSGGHKFYF	TGTGCCAGCAGTGGGGGACATAAGTTCTACTTT
.	TRBV28	.	TRBJ2-7	CASSFVQVRGEQYF	TGTGCCAGCAGTTTTGTCCAGGTACGCGGGGAGCAGTACTTC
TRBD2	TRBV19	.	TRBJ2-1	CASSTGLANEQFF	TGTGCCAGTAGTACCGGACTAGCGAATGAGCAGTTCTTC